This TCR beta chain was captured by sequencing in a study of T cell changes during pregnancy in multiple sclerosis. Per germline, CDR1 SGHVS and CDR2 FQNEAQ. Trimming left V 8 bases short and J 1 base short, with 12 bases between. The length of the CDR3 is 13 residues. The repertoire was sequenced with immunoSEQ multiplex PCR; TCRdb's copy has only in-frame clones and lacks some. The table records around 97,000 clones, 90% of them present only once. The receptor's source is a female donor in good health, enrolled as a control in a pregnancy study. The sequencing here drew on peripheral blood, taken in the second trimester of pregnancy. V is TRBV7-8 and J is TRBJ2-7; D might be TRBD1 (6 bases). The CDR3, as DNA: TGTGCCAGCGGGACACCCCTTTCCTACGAGCAGTACTTC. Translated: CASGTPLSYEQYF.